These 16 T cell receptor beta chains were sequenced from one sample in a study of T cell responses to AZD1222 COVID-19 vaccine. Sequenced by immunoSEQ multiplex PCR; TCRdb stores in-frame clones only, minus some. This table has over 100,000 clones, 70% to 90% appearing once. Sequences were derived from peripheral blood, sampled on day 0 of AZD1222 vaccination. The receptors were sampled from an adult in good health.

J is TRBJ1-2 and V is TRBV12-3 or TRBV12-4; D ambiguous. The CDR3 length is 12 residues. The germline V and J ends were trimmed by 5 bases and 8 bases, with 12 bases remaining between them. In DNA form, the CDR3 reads TGTGCCAGCAGTCACAACCAGGCCGGCTACACCTTC. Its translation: CASSHNQAGYTF.

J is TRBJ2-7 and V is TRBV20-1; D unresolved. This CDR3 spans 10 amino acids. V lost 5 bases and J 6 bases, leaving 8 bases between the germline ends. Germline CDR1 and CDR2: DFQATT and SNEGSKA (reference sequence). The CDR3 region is CSAFYLEQYF. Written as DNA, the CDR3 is TGCAGTGCTTTTTACCTCGAGCAGTACTTC.

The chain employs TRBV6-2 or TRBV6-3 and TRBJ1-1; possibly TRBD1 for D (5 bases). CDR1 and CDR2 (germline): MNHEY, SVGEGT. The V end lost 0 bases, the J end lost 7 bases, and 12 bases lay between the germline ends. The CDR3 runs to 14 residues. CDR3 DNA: TGTGCCAGCAGTTACTCGGGGCAGGGACGTGAAGCTTTCTTT. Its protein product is CASSYSGQGREAFF.

The CDR3 region is CASSRLSGAGTQYF. DNA of the CDR3: TGTGCCAGCTCTCGACTTAGCGGGGCCGGGACCCAGTACTTC. The V call is TRBV18, the J call TRBJ2-5; 8 nucleotides align to TRBD2. With 6 bases clipped from V and 7 bases from J, the junction kept 10 bases outside the gene matches. Germline V gene lookup returns CDR1 KGHSH and CDR2 LQKENI. The CDR3 loop spans 14 amino acids.

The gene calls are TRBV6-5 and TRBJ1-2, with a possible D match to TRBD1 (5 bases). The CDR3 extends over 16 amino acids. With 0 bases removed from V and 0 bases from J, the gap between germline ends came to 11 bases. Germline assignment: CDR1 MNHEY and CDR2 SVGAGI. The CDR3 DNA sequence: TGTGCCAGCAGTTACTCTCCCCAGGGCCCTAACTATGGCTACACCTTC. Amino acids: CASSYSPQGPNYGYTF.

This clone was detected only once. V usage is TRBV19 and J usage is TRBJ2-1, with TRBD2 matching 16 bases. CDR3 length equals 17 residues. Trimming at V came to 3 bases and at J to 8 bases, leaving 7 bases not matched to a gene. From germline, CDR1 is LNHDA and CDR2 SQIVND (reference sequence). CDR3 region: CASSIGTSGRADHEQFF. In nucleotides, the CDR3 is TGTGCCAGTAGTATCGGGACTAGCGGGAGGGCCGACCATGAGCAGTTCTTC.

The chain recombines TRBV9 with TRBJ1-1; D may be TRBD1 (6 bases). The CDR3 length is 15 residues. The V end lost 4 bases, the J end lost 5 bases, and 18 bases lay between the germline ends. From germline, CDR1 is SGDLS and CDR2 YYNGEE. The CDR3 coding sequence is TGTGCCAGCAGCCCAGCGGGACACTTAGGAACTGAAGCTTTCTTT. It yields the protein CASSPAGHLGTEAFF.

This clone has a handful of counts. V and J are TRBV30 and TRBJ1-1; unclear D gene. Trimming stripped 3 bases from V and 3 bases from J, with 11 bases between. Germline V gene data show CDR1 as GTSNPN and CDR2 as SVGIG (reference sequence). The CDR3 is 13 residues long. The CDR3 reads CAWRLDADTEAFF. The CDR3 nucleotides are TGTGCCTGGAGACTGGACGCGGACACTGAAGCTTTCTTT. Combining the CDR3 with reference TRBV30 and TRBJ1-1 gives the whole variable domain SQTIHQWPATLVQPVGSPLSLECTVEGTSNPNLYWYRQAAGRGLQLLFYSVGIGQISSEVPQNLSASRPQDRQFILSSKKLLLSDSGFYLCAWRLDADTEAFFGQGTRLTVV.

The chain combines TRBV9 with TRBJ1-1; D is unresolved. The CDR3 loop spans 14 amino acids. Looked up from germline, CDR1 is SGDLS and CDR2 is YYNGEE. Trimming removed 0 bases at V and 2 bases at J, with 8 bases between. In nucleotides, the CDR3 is TGTGCCAGCAGCGTAGATCAGGACAACACTGAAGCTTTCTTT. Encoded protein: CASSVDQDNTEAFF. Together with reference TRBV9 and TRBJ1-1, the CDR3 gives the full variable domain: DSGVTQTPKHLITATGQRVTLRCSPRSGDLSVYWYQQSLDQGLQFLIQYYNGEERAKGNILERFSAQQFPDLHSELNLSSLELGDSALYFCASSVDQDNTEAFFGQGTRLTVV.

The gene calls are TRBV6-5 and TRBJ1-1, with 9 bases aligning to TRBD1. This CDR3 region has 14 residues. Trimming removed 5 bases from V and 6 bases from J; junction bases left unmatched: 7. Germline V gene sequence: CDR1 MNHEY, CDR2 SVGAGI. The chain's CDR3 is CASSRDRVVSEAFF. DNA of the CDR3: TGTGCCAGCAGTCGGGACAGGGTGGTCTCTGAAGCTTTCTTT.

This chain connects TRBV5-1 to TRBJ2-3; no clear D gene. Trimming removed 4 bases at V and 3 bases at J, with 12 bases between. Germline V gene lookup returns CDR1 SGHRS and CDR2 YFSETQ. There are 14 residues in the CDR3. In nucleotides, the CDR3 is TGCGCCAGCAGCCTCGGGTGGAATACAGATACGCAGTATTTT. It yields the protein CASSLGWNTDTQYF.

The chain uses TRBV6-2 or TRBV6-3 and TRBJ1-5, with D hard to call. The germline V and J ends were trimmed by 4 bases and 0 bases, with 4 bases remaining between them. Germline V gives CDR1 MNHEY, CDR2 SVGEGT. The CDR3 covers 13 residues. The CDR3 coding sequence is TGTGCCAGCAGTTGGTATAGCAATCAGCCCCAGCATTTT. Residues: CASSWYSNQPQHF.

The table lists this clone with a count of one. DNA for the CDR3: TGCGCCAGCAGCTTTGACGCCGCAACTAACTATGGCTACACCTTC. Translated, it gives CASSFDAATNYGYTF. V is TRBV5-1 and J is TRBJ1-2; D call uncertain. The CDR3 covers 15 residues. V dropped 2 bases and J dropped 0 bases, with 11 bases sitting between them. The germline gives CDR1 SGHRS, CDR2 YFSETQ.

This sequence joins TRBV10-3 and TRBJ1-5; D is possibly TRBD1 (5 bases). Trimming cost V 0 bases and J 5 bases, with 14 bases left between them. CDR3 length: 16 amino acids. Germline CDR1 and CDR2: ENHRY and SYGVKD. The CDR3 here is CAISESRGPGDQPQHF. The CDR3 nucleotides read TGTGCCATCAGTGAGTCCCGGGGCCCTGGGGATCAGCCCCAGCATTTT.

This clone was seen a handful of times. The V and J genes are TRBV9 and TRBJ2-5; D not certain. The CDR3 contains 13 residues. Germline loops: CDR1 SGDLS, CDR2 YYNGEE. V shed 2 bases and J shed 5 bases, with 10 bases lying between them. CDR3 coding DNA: TGTGCCAGCAGCGTGGGCAGCTGGGAGACCCAGTACTTC. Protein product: CASSVGSWETQYF.

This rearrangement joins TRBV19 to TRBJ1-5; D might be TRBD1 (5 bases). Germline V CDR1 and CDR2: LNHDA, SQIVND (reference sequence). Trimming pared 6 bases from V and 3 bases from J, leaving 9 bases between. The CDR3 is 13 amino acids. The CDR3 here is CASSGGYNQPQHF. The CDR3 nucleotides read TGTGCCAGTAGCGGGGGTTACAATCAGCCCCAGCATTTT.